The rows below give T cell receptor beta chains drawn from one sample of a study of cytomegalovirus exposure and HLA in healthy donors. Repertoires were generated with immunoSEQ multiplex PCR, while TCRdb's copy carries only in-frame clones and drops some. Counted here are about 160,000 clones, 80% to 90% occurring once; the ten biggest clones make up about 13%. Sequencing was done on a sample of PBMCs. Receptors originate from a woman in her 50s in good health and CMV-seronegative. Each CDR3 is given with its conserved first and last residue. D genes are given only for firm matches. The listing skips clone size in some rows; elsewhere it reads once, few, many or a size class.

>NA|TRBJ1-2|12|TRBV18|NA
CASSPTRGGYTF
TGTGCCAGCTCACCAACAAGGGGAGGCTACACCTTC
>NA|TRBJ2-3|16|TRBV7-2|TRBD2
CASSLGLAGAGNTQYF
TGTGCCAGCAGCTTAGGGCTAGCGGGAGCTGGAAATACGCAGTATTTT
>NA|TRBJ1-5|14|TRBV4-1|TRBD1
CASSPTGGPQPQHF
TGCGCCAGCAGCCCTACAGGGGGGCCTCAGCCCCAGCATTTT
>NA|TRBJ1-6|17|TRBV9|NA
CASSVDPGGQYNSPLHF
TGTGCCAGCAGCGTAGATCCTGGTGGGCAGTATAATTCACCCCTCCACTTT
>NA|TRBJ2-5|14|TRBV2|TRBD1
CASSWTGTQETQYF
TGTGCCAGCAGCTGGACAGGGACACAAGAGACCCAGTACTTC
>once|TRBJ1-4|14|TRBV6-1|TRBD1
CASRPQGEFEKLFF
TGTGCCAGCAGACCCCAGGGGGAATTTGAAAAACTGTTTTTT
>NA|TRBJ1-1|16|TRBV15|TRBD1
CATSRGRQGGNTEAFF
TGTGCCACCAGCAGAGGCCGCCAGGGGGGGAACACTGAAGCTTTCTTT
>NA|TRBJ1-1|14|TRBV25-1|NA
CASSAFPPNTEAFF
TGTGCCAGCAGTGCTTTCCCCCCGAACACTGAAGCTTTCTTT
>NA|TRBJ2-7|15|TRBV4-1|TRBD1
CASSQEGRGRSEQYF
TGCGCCAGCAGCCAAGAAGGCAGGGGGCGCTCCGAGCAGTACTTC
>NA|TRBJ1-2|16|TRBV5-1|NA
CASSPFHLGSPYGYTF
TGCGCCAGCTCGCCTTTTCATTTGGGCAGCCCCTATGGCTACACCTTC
>few|TRBJ2-5|13|TRBV29-1|NA
CSHKQGRQETQYF
TGCAGCCATAAACAGGGCAGGCAAGAGACCCAGTACTTC
>NA|TRBJ1-1|15|TRBV5-1|NA
CASSLVGPGNTEAFF
TGCGCCAGCAGCTTGGTGGGGCCCGGCAACACTGAAGCTTTCTTT
>once|TRBJ1-2|15|TRBV29-1|TRBD1
CSVERSGTGLYGYTF
TGCAGCGTTGAAAGGTCCGGGACAGGGCTATATGGCTACACCTTC
>once|TRBJ2-1|15|TRBV29-1|TRBD2
CSVGTSGRFYNEQFF
TGCAGCGTTGGGACTAGCGGGAGGTTTTACAATGAGCAGTTCTTC
>once|TRBJ1-6|15|TRBV9|NA
CASSVDRANNSPLHF
TGTGCCAGCAGCGTAGACAGGGCGAATAATTCACCCCTCCACTTT
>NA|TRBJ2-7|14|TRBV5-6|TRBD1
CASSSGTGIGEQYF
TGTGCCAGCAGCTCAGGGACAGGGATCGGCGAGCAGTACTTC
>NA|TRBJ2-1|16|TRBV5-6|NA
CASSFVATSSYNEQFF
TGTGCCAGCAGCTTCGTAGCGACGAGCTCCTACAATGAGCAGTTCTTC
>NA|TRBJ1-4|15|TRBV29-1|TRBD1
CSVSNRGRREEKLFF
TGCAGCGTATCAAACAGGGGGCGCAGGGAGGAAAAACTGTTTTTT
>NA|TRBJ1-4|14|TRBV5-4|TRBD1
CASSNQGANEKLFF
TGTGCCAGCAGCAACCAGGGGGCAAATGAAAAACTGTTTTTT
>once|TRBJ1-2|12|TRBV28|TRBD1
CASGTVRYGYTF
TGTGCCAGCGGGACAGTGAGGTATGGCTACACCTTC
>NA|TRBJ2-3|15|TRBV4-1|NA
CASSQEEGDTDTQYF
TGCGCCAGCAGCCAAGAGGAGGGAGACACAGATACGCAGTATTTT
>once|TRBJ1-2|14|TRBV14|NA
CASSQVRGVGGYTF
TGTGCCAGCAGCCAAGTCAGGGGAGTAGGTGGCTACACCTTC
>NA|TRBJ2-7|14|TRBV6-5|NA
CATAGRGNTYEQYF
TGTGCCACCGCTGGACGGGGGAACACCTACGAGCAGTACTTC
>NA|TRBJ2-2|15|TRBV4-1|NA
CASSQERANTGELFF
TGCGCCAGCAGCCAAGAGAGAGCGAACACCGGGGAGCTGTTTTTT
>NA|TRBJ2-7|19|TRBV18|TRBD2
CASSPMRGLAVLSSYEQYF
TGTGCCAGCTCACCAATGAGGGGACTAGCGGTCCTGAGCTCCTACGAGCAGTACTTC
>NA|TRBJ1-1|15|TRBV6-6|NA
CASSPRRGMNTEAFF
TGTGCCAGCAGTCCACGACGGGGTATGAACACTGAAGCTTTCTTT
>few|TRBJ2-2|16|TRBV5-6|TRBD2
CASSLRLAGIPGELFF
TGTGCCAGCAGCTTGCGACTAGCGGGAATTCCCGGGGAGCTGTTTTTT
>NA|TRBJ2-3|14|TRBV5-5|TRBD1
CASSPGQGKDTQYF
TGTGCCAGCAGCCCGGGACAGGGTAAAGATACGCAGTATTTT
>NA|TRBJ2-7|14|TRBV27|NA
CASQTGPPFYEQYF
TGTGCCAGCCAAACAGGGCCCCCTTTCTACGAGCAGTACTTC
>few|TRBJ1-2|15|TRBV7-2|TRBD1
CASSLGTGGVYGYTF
TGTGCCAGCAGCTTAGGGACAGGGGGCGTGTATGGCTACACCTTC
>NA|TRBJ1-5|14|TRBV15|TRBD1
CATGTGDNNQSQHF
TGTGCGACCGGGACAGGGGATAACAATCAGTCCCAGCATTTT
>NA|TRBJ2-7|15|TRBV28|TRBD2
CASSGTSGGPYEQYF
TGTGCCAGCAGTGGGACTAGCGGGGGCCCCTACGAGCAGTACTTC
>NA|TRBJ2-7|15|TRBV5-1|TRBD2
CASSPSGSGTYEQYF
TGCGCCAGCAGTCCCAGCGGGAGTGGAACCTACGAGCAGTACTTC
>NA|TRBJ2-2|15|TRBV2|TRBD2
CASSASGGAVGELFF
TGTGCCAGCAGTGCTAGCGGGGGGGCGGTCGGGGAGCTGTTTTTT
>NA|TRBJ2-7|13|TRBV4-3|TRBD2
CASSQTSGYEQYF
TGCGCCAGCAGCCAAACTAGCGGCTACGAGCAGTACTTC
>NA|TRBJ2-5|17|TRBV5-1|TRBD2
CASSFGTSGRGQETQYF
TGCGCCAGCAGCTTCGGGACTAGCGGGAGAGGCCAAGAGACCCAGTACTTC
>once|TRBJ2-7|15|TRBV5-5|NA
CASSPPGQRSYEQYF
TGTGCCAGCAGCCCCCCCGGACAGCGCTCCTACGAGCAGTACTTC
>NA|TRBJ1-5|15|TRBV13|TRBD1
CASSLGQGVTQPQHF
TGTGCCAGCAGCCTAGGACAGGGGGTGACTCAGCCCCAGCATTTT
>NA|TRBJ2-3|15|TRBV10-1|TRBD1
CASPPDRVQVDTQYF
TGCGCCAGCCCACCGGACAGGGTTCAGGTAGATACGCAGTATTTT
>NA|TRBJ2-5|16|TRBV9|TRBD2
CASSVGTSGVQETQYF
TGTGCCAGCAGCGTAGGGACTAGCGGGGTACAAGAGACCCAGTACTTC
>once|TRBJ1-2|11|TRBV29-1|NA
CSVGGVKGYTF
TGCAGCGTCGGGGGTGTAAAAGGCTACACCTTC